The sequence of this T cell receptor beta chain was determined in a study of a mutant IDH1 vaccine in newly diagnosed glioma. Across the whole study: During weeks 1, 3, 5, 7, 11, 15, 19 and 23, patients received eight vaccinations. Earlier treatment was radiotherapy, temozolomide, or both, with most getting both. Vaccine administration was initiated 4-6 weeks following radiotherapy alone, or with temozolomide cycles.

CDR1 is MGHRA and CDR2 is YSYEKL in the germline V gene. V lost 1 base and J lost 4, with 13 bases in between. The CDR3 length is 15 residues. Specified time point: week 23, last vaccination. A single vaccine dose contained 300 ug of mutant IDH1 20-mer peptide, and topical imiquimod was used with it. Each of the donors came in with new WHO grade 3 or 4 astrocytomas that were IDH1-mutant and ATRX-lost. Produced via immunoSEQ multiplex PCR; TCRdb's table is partial and in-frame only. Found here are roughly 50,000 clones, 80% to 85% of them singletons; the top ten hold roughly 8.1%. As for this clone: Its matching antigen is unknown.

The input for sequencing was PBMCs, taken from a glioma patient whose treatment included an IDH1 peptide vaccine. The V gene is TRBV4-1, the J gene TRBJ1-1, with D possibly TRBD1 on 5 matching bases. This sequence was found in a woman aged 40 to 50 with glioma. Some clones in this sample may be carry-over from other donors' samples. The CDR3 region has the DNA TGCGCCAGCAGCCAAGCCCCCCGGGGCACCACTGAAGCTTTCTTT. Residues: CASSQAPRGTTEAFF.